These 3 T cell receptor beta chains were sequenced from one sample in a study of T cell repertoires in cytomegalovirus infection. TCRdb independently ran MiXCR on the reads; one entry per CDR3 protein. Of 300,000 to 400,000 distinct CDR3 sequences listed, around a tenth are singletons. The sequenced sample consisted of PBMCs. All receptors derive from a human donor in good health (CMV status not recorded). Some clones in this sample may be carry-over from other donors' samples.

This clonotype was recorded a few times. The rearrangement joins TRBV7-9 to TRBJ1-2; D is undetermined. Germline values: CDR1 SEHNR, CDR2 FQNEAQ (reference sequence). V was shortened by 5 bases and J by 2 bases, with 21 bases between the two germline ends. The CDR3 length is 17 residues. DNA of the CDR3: TGTGCCAGCAGCCCCTCGGGAGACCCGGCGGGCAACTATGGCTACACCTTC. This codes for CASSPSGDPAGNYGYTF.

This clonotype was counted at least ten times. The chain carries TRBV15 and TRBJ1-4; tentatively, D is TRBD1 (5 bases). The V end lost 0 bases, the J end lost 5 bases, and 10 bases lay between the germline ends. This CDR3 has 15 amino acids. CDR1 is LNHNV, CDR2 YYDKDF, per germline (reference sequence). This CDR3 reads CATSRDRAGNEKLFF. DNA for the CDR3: TGTGCCACCAGCAGAGATCGGGCAGGGAATGAAAAACTGTTTTTT.

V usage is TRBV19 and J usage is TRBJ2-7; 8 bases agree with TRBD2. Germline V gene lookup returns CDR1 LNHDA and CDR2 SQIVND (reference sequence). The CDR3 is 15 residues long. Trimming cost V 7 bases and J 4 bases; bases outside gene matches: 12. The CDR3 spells CASTSGRGGQYEQYF. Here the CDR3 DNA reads TGTGCCAGTACCTCCGGTCGGGGGGGCCAGTACGAGCAGTACTTC.